These 9 T cell receptor beta chains were sequenced from one sample in a study of T cells in tumors and immune-related adverse events. Sequencing was performed with immunoSEQ multiplex PCR; in TCRdb, only in-frame clones are kept and a portion is missing. The table shows approximately 11,000 clones, with approximately 90% occurring only once. This material consisted of lymph node tissue, taken from a patient treated with anti-PD-1 therapy. These receptors all come from a female donor with metastatic renal cell carcinoma.

This chain uses TRBV6-6 with TRBJ2-1; no reliable D call. CDR3 length equals 16 residues. V lost 0 bases to trimming and J lost 3 bases, with 12 bases between them. CDR1 is MNHNY, CDR2 SVGAGI, per germline (reference sequence). The CDR3 protein is CASSYSPSSIYNEQFF. As DNA, the CDR3 is TGTGCCAGCAGTTACTCGCCTAGTTCCATCTACAATGAGCAGTTCTTC.

The gene calls are TRBV14 and TRBJ1-4; D remains unclear. Trimming left V 0 bases short and J 0 bases short, with 5 bases between. This CDR3 contains 15 residues. Germline lookup yields CDR1 SGHDN and CDR2 FVKESK. CDR3 bases: TGTGCCAGCAGCCAAGACCACTCAACTAATGAAAAACTGTTTTTT. This sequence encodes CASSQDHSTNEKLFF.

The rearrangement joins TRBV7-6 to TRBJ2-6, with no clear D. Germline V CDR1 and CDR2: SGHVS, FNYEAQ. V was shortened by 1 base and J by 0 bases, with 16 bases between the two germline ends. The CDR3 is 19 residues long. The CDR3 spells CASSLVPPLSFSGANVLTF. The DNA for the CDR3 is TGTGCCAGCAGCTTAGTCCCGCCCCTGTCATTCTCTGGGGCCAACGTCCTGACTTTC. The whole variable domain, filled in from reference TRBV7-6 and TRBJ2-6, reads GAGVSQSPRYKVTKRGQDVALRCDPISGHVSLYWYRQALGQGPEFLTYFNYEAQQDKSGLPNDRFSAERPEGSISTLTIQRTEQRDSAMYRCASSLVPPLSFSGANVLTFGAGSRLTVL.

The chain recombines TRBV6-5 with TRBJ2-7; D is unclear. Germline V gene data show CDR1 as MNHEY and CDR2 as SVGAGI. This CDR3 spans 15 amino acids. The V end was cut by 7 bases, the J end by 3 bases, with 19 bases between. The CDR3 protein is CASKIDGSLIYEQYF. CDR3 coding DNA: TGTGCCAGCAAAATAGACGGGTCCCTAATCTACGAGCAGTACTTC.

The V gene is TRBV7-2, the J gene TRBJ1-3; D possibly corresponds to TRBD1 (5 bases). The V gene's germline CDR1 is SGHTA and CDR2 FQGNSA. V was trimmed by 3 bases and J by 4 bases, leaving 10 bases between them. CDR3 length: 14 residues. Here the CDR3 reads CASSFWRGGNTIYF. Here the CDR3 DNA reads TGTGCCAGCAGCTTTTGGAGGGGAGGAAACACCATATATTTT.

The rearrangement uses TRBV6-5 and TRBJ2-3; 14 nucleotides agree with TRBD2. Germline V gives CDR1 MNHEY, CDR2 SVGAGI. This CDR3 spans 15 amino acids. V shed 6 bases, J shed 6 bases, and the junction held 5 bases outside the gene matches. The CDR3 region is CASSRTSGRMDTQYF. CDR3 nucleotide sequence: TGTGCCAGCAGCCGGACTAGCGGGAGGATGGATACGCAGTATTTT.

The chain has TRBV6-1 and TRBJ2-7, with 7 bases lining up with TRBD2. The CDR3 length is 15 residues. Germline CDR1 reads MNHNS; CDR2 reads SASEGT. V was pared by 3 bases and J by 3 bases, with 8 bases of the junction left unmatched. The CDR3 region has the DNA TGTGCCAGCAGTGATGCCGGGACTACCATCTACGAGCAGTACTTC. Residues: CASSDAGTTIYEQYF.

V gene TRBV5-1 combines with J gene TRBJ1-1; TRBD1 matches 7 bases. Germline CDR1 and CDR2: SGHRS and YFSETQ. CDR3 size: 14 residues. V was pared by 4 bases and J by 1 base, with 4 bases of the junction left unmatched. CDR3 nucleotides: TGCGCCAGCAGCCTGGACAGGAGGAACACTGAAGCTTTCTTT. Residues: CASSLDRRNTEAFF.

The chain couples TRBV13 to TRBJ2-5; a possible D gene is TRBD1 (5 bases). CDR1 PRHDT and CDR2 FYEKMQ come from the germline V gene (reference sequence). V was shortened by 1 base and J by 5 bases, with 14 bases between the two germline ends. The CDR3 runs to 15 residues. The CDR3 loop is CASSLEGLSGETQYF. DNA of the CDR3: TGTGCCAGCAGCTTAGAAGGTTTGTCAGGGGAGACCCAGTACTTC. The complete variable domain, with remaining parts taken from reference TRBV13 and TRBJ2-5, reads AAGVIQSPRHLIKEKRETATLKCYPIPRHDTVYWYQQGPGQDPQFLISFYEKMQSDKGSIPDRFSAQQFSDYHSELNMSSLELGDSALYFCASSLEGLSGETQYFGPGTRLLVL.